This is a list of T cell receptor beta chains from one sample in a study of STAT5B mutations in CD4+ large granular lymphocyte leukemia. The assay was immunoSEQ multiplex PCR, and TCRdb's table has in-frame clones only and misses some. The sample lists some 30,000 clones, 75% to 85% occurring once. The sequenced sample was CD4+ T cells from blood buffy coats. The receptors stem from a human donor in good health. Both conserved end residues are part of each CDR3. Fields, in order: V gene, D gene, clone size, J gene, CDR3 protein, CDR3 DNA. D genes are given only for firm matches. Some rows mark clone size as missing; the rest say once, few, many or name a class of expanded clone.

>TRBV5-1|.|.|TRBJ2-5
CASSLGQRGETQYF
TGCGCCAGCAGCTTGGGCCAACGTGGAGAGACCCAGTACTTC
>TRBV23-1|.|.|TRBJ2-7
CASSQRGGGYEQYF
TGCGCCAGCAGTCAAAGAGGAGGGGGGTACGAGCAGTACTTC
>TRBV28|TRBD1|.|TRBJ1-5
CASSQQGASNQPQHF
TGTGCCAGCAGTCAGCAGGGGGCGAGCAATCAGCCCCAGCATTTT
>TRBV19|TRBD1|.|TRBJ1-2
CASSNPRQGNYGYTF
TGTGCCAGTAGCAACCCTCGACAGGGAAACTATGGCTACACCTTC
>TRBV30|.|.|TRBJ2-2
CAWSGTPYNTGELFF
TGTGCCTGGAGTGGGACACCTTATAACACCGGGGAGCTGTTTTTT
>TRBV7-3|TRBD2|once|TRBJ2-1
CASTPGLAGKNEQFF
TGTGCCAGCACCCCAGGACTAGCGGGAAAGAATGAGCAGTTCTTC
>TRBV7-9|.|.|TRBJ1-5
CASSIDSKNQPQHF
TGTGCCAGCAGCATAGACAGCAAGAACCAGCCCCAGCATTTT
>TRBV30|.|.|TRBJ1-2
CAWSGQPANYGYTF
TGTGCCTGGAGTGGACAGCCAGCTAACTATGGCTACACCTTC
>TRBV10-3|TRBD1|.|TRBJ2-7
CAISIKNQGVGYEQYF
TGTGCCATCAGCATAAAAAACCAGGGGGTTGGCTACGAGCAGTACTTC
>TRBV5-6|.|.|TRBJ2-7
CASSPTGVGFYEQYF
TGTGCCAGCAGCCCAACGGGGGTTGGGTTCTACGAGCAGTACTTC
>TRBV19|.|.|TRBJ1-1
CASSADWVEAFF
TGTGCCAGTAGTGCGGACTGGGTGGAAGCTTTCTTT
>TRBV19|.|.|TRBJ2-1
CASSVDLIVRSVQFF
TGTGCCAGTAGTGTCGACCTTATAGTACGGTCGGTGCAGTTCTTC
>TRBV29-1|TRBD2|.|TRBJ2-7
CSALRRTSGTYEQYF
TGCAGCGCCCTTAGAAGGACTAGCGGGACCTACGAGCAGTACTTC
>TRBV5-4|TRBD1|once|TRBJ1-1
CASSFDRASTEAFF
TGTGCCAGCAGCTTTGACAGGGCTAGCACTGAAGCTTTCTTT
>TRBV14|TRBD2|.|TRBJ2-1
CASSQVRASGSPYEQFF
TGTGCCAGCAGCCAAGTCCGGGCTAGCGGGAGCCCGTATGAGCAGTTCTTC
>TRBV4-3|TRBD1|.|TRBJ1-6
CASSQDDRGASSYNSPLHF
TGCGCCAGCAGCCAAGATGACAGGGGCGCATCCTCCTATAATTCACCCCTCCACTTT
>TRBV7-2|.|.|TRBJ2-7
CASSLAGPGLGYEQYF
TGTGCCAGCAGCTTAGCGGGCCCCGGATTGGGCTACGAGCAGTACTTC
>TRBV18|TRBD1|.|TRBJ2-2
CASSRPGQGAGGELFF
TGTGCCAGCTCACGACCGGGACAGGGGGCCGGCGGGGAGCTGTTTTTT
>TRBV5-4|.|.|TRBJ2-1
CASSSIPGPTHNEQFF
TGTGCCAGCAGCTCCATACCGGGACCCACCCACAATGAGCAGTTCTTC
>TRBV4-3|TRBD2|.|TRBJ2-3
CASSRLAGPDTQYF
TGCGCCAGCAGCCGACTAGCCGGACCAGATACGCAGTATTTT
>TRBV4-1|.|.|TRBJ2-5
CASSQEWMEETQYF
TGCGCCAGCAGCCAAGAATGGATGGAAGAGACCCAGTACTTC
>TRBV19|.|.|TRBJ1-2
CASSPGRNVYGYTF
TGTGCCAGTAGTCCGGGACGGAACGTCTATGGCTACACCTTC
>TRBV27|.|.|TRBJ2-1
CASSLTYDSRFNEQFF
TGTGCCAGCAGTCTAACATATGATAGCAGATTCAATGAGCAGTTCTTC
>TRBV27|.|once|TRBJ1-1
CASSFTGGRAEAFF
TGTGCCAGCAGCTTCACGGGGGGGCGCGCTGAAGCTTTCTTT
>TRBV28|.|.|TRBJ1-3
CASSLFFGGPRRENTIYF
TGTGCCAGCAGTTTATTCTTCGGGGGCCCCAGAAGAGAAAACACCATATATTTT
>TRBV14|TRBD2|once|TRBJ2-3
CASSSGGTQYF
TGTGCCAGCAGCTCGGGGGGTACGCAGTATTTT
>TRBV10-3|TRBD2|.|TRBJ2-1
CAISESSGSAAEQFF
TGTGCCATCAGTGAGTCTAGCGGGAGTGCCGCTGAGCAGTTCTTC
>TRBV4-3|TRBD1|.|TRBJ2-7
CASSPPGTGRNEQYF
TGCGCCAGCAGCCCTCCCGGGACAGGGCGGAACGAGCAGTACTTC
>TRBV5-5|.|.|TRBJ1-4
CASSLGLIATNEKLFF
TGTGCCAGCAGCTTGGGCCTAATAGCAACTAATGAAAAACTGTTTTTT
>TRBV29-1|TRBD1|.|TRBJ2-3
CSDWGQGADTQYF
TGCAGCGACTGGGGCCAGGGGGCAGATACGCAGTATTTT
>TRBV2|.|.|TRBJ2-3
CASSLNPGLSVGYVEQYF
TGTGCCAGCAGCCTAAACCCCGGACTTTCTGTGGGGTATGTGGAGCAGTATTTT
>TRBV6-6|TRBD2|.|TRBJ2-2
CASRRLAGDDTGELFF
TGTGCCAGCAGGAGACTAGCGGGAGACGACACCGGGGAGCTGTTTTTT
>TRBV5-4|TRBD1|.|TRBJ2-2
CASSLGQGGGELFF
TGTGCCAGCAGCTTAGGACAGGGTGGCGGGGAGCTGTTTTTT
>TRBV10-3|.|.|TRBJ2-7
CAISLQQDNYEQYF
TGTGCCATCAGCCTTCAACAGGACAATTACGAGCAGTACTTC
>TRBV9|.|.|TRBJ2-1
CASSVQGGTSYNEQFF
TGTGCCAGCAGCGTCCAGGGAGGAACCTCCTACAATGAGCAGTTCTTC
>TRBV19|.|.|TRBJ1-2
CASSTTAGYGYTF
TGTGCCAGTAGTACAACGGCCGGTTATGGCTACACCTTC
>TRBV6-1|TRBD2|.|TRBJ2-5
CASSVGASGWETQYF
TGTGCCAGCAGCGTCGGGGCTAGCGGGTGGGAGACCCAGTACTTC
>TRBV4-3|.|.|TRBJ1-6
CASSQDLGQRNSPLHF
TGCGCCAGCAGCCAAGATCTAGGGCAGAGAAATTCACCCCTCCACTTT
>TRBV10-1|.|.|TRBJ2-1
CASRRTLLGEQFF
TGCGCCAGCAGGAGGACCCTTTTGGGCGAGCAGTTCTTC
>TRBV5-5|.|.|TRBJ2-7
CASSSPNLENEQYF
TGTGCCAGCAGCTCCCCCAATCTCGAAAACGAGCAGTACTTC
>TRBV18|.|.|TRBJ2-5
CASSPLFQGETQYF
TGTGCCAGCTCACCACTCTTCCAGGGGGAGACCCAGTACTTC
>TRBV2|.|.|TRBJ2-3
CASSPETTDTQYF
TGTGCCAGCAGCCCTGAAACTACAGATACGCAGTATTTT
>TRBV5-4|.|.|TRBJ1-1
CASSLVTQKNTEAFF
TGTGCCAGCAGCTTGGTTACACAGAAGAACACTGAAGCTTTCTTT
>TRBV4-3|.|.|TRBJ2-1
CASSQEITHNEQFF
TGCGCCAGCAGCCAGGAGATTACCCACAATGAGCAGTTCTTC
>TRBV18|TRBD1|.|TRBJ2-3
CASSPRDSRTDTQYF
TGTGCCAGCTCACCCAGGGACAGCCGCACAGATACGCAGTATTTT
>TRBV27|.|once|TRBJ2-5
CASSSTGTEETQYF
TGTGCCAGCAGCTCAACAGGAACCGAAGAGACCCAGTACTTC
>TRBV7-9|.|once|TRBJ2-7
CASSYSYSYEQYF
TGTGCCAGCAGCTATAGTTACTCCTACGAGCAGTACTTC
>TRBV27|TRBD1|.|TRBJ1-5
CASSTGARRNQPQHF
TGTGCCAGCAGCACAGGGGCCCGGCGAAATCAGCCCCAGCATTTT
>TRBV4-2|.|.|TRBJ2-4
CASSGGVAETNIQYF
TGTGCCAGCAGCGGCGGCGTGGCGGAGACAAACATTCAGTACTTC
>TRBV5-1|.|.|TRBJ2-3
CASSNQKASTDTQYF
TGCGCCAGCAGCAACCAAAAAGCTAGCACAGATACGCAGTATTTT
>TRBV19|.|few|TRBJ1-3
CASSTGRPFSGNTIYF
TGTGCCAGTAGTACCGGACGGCCCTTCTCTGGAAACACCATATATTTT
>TRBV19|TRBD1|.|TRBJ1-4
CASEDRGGNEKLFF
TGTGCCAGCGAGGACAGGGGTGGAAATGAAAAACTGTTTTTT
>TRBV19|TRBD2|.|TRBJ2-3
CASSLRTSGRSDTQYF
TGTGCCAGTAGTCTCCGGACTAGCGGTCGTTCAGATACGCAGTATTTT
>TRBV6-5|TRBD1|.|TRBJ1-2
CASSYSVGQGKNGYTF
TGTGCCAGCAGTTACTCAGTAGGACAGGGGAAAAATGGCTACACCTTC